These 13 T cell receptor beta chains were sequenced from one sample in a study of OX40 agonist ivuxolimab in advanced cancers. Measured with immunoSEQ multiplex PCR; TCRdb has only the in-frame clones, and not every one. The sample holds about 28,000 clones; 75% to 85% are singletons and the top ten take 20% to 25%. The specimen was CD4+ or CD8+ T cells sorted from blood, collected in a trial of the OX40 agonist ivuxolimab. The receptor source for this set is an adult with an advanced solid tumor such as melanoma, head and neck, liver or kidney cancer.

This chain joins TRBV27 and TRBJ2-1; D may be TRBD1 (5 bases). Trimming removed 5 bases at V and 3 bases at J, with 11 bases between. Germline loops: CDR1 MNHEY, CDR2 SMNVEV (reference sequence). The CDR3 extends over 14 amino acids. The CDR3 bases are TGTGCCAGCAGTCCCAGGGTGGTCTACAATGAGCAGTTCTTC. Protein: CASSPRVVYNEQFF.

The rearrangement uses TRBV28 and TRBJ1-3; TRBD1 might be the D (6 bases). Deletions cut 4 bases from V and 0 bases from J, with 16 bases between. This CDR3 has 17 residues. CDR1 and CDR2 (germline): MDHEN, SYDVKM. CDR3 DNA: TGTGCCAGCAGTTCCGGGACACAGAGGAGCTCTGGAAACACCATATATTTT. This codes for CASSSGTQRSSGNTIYF. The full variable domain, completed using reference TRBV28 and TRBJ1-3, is DVKVTQSSRYLVKRTGEKVFLECVQDMDHENMFWYRQDPGLGLRLIYFSYDVKMKEKGDIPEGYSVSREKKERFSLILESASTNQTSMYLCASSSGTQRSSGNTIYFGEGSWLTVV.

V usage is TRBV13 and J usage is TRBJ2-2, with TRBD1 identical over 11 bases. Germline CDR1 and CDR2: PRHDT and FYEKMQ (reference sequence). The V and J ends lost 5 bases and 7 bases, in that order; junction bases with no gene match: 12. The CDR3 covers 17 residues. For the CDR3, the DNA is TGTGCCAGCAGCCCATTCCGGGACAGGGGGTTGGGCGGGGAGCTGTTTTTT. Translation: CASSPFRDRGLGGELFF.

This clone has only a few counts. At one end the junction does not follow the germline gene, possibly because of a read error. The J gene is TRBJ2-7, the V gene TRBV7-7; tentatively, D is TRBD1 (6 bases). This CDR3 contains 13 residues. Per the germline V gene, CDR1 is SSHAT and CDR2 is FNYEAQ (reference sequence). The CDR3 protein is CASSLAQGYEQYF. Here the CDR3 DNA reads TGTGCTAGCAGCTTAGCACAGGGCTACGAGCAGTACTTC.

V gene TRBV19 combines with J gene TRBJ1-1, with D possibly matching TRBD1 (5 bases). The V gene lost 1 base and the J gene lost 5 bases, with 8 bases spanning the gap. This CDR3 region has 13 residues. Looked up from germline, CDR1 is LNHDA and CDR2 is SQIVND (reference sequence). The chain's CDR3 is CASSIGRGTEAFF. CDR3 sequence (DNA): TGTGCCAGTAGTATAGGAAGGGGTACTGAAGCTTTCTTT.

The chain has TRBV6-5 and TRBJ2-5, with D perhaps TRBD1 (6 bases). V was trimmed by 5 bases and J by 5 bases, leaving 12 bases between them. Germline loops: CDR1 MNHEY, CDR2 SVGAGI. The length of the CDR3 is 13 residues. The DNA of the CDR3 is TGTGCCAGCAGTAAGGACAGCTGGGAGACCCAGTACTTC. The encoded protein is CASSKDSWETQYF.

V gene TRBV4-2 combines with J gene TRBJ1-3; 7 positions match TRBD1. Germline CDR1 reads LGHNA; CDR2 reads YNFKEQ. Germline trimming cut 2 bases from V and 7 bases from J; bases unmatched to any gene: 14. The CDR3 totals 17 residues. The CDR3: CASSQLPQGTASNTIYF. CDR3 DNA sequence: TGTGCCAGCAGCCAATTACCGCAAGGGACAGCCAGCAACACCATATATTTT.

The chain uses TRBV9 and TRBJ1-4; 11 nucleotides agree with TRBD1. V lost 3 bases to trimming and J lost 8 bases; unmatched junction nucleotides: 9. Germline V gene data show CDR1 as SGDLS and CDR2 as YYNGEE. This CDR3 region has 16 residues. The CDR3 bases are TGTGCCAGCAGCGCCCGGGCCGGACAGGGGGCGGAAAAACTGTTTTTT. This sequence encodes CASSARAGQGAEKLFF. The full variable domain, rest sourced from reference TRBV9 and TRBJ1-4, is DSGVTQTPKHLITATGQRVTLRCSPRSGDLSVYWYQQSLDQGLQFLIQYYNGEERAKGNILERFSAQQFPDLHSELNLSSLELGDSALYFCASSARAGQGAEKLFFGSGTQLSVL.

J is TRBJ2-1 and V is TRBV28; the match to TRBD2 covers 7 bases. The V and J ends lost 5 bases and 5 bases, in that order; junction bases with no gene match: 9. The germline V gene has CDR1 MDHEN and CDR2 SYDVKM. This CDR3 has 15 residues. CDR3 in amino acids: CASSPAGTSHNEQFF. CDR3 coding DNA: TGTGCCAGCAGTCCAGCGGGAACTTCTCACAATGAGCAGTTCTTC. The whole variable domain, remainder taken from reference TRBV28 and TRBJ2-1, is DVKVTQSSRYLVKRTGEKVFLECVQDMDHENMFWYRQDPGLGLRLIYFSYDVKMKEKGDIPEGYSVSREKKERFSLILESASTNQTSMYLCASSPAGTSHNEQFFGPGTRLTVL.

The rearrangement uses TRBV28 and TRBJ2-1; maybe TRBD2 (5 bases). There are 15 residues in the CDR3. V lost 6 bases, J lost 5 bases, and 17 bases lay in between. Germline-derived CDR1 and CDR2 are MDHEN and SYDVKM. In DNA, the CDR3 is TGTGCCAGCAGGCCTCTTGCGGGTAACAACAATGAGCAGTTCTTC. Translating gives CASRPLAGNNNEQFF.

The CDR3 DNA reads as TGTGCCAGCAGTTACTCTCCTAGCGGGATATACGAGCAGTACTTC. It yields the protein CASSYSPSGIYEQYF. The rearrangement links TRBV6-5 to TRBJ2-7; 9 bases agree with TRBD2. CDR3 length: 15 amino acids. Trimming took 0 bases from V and 4 from J; bases not matched to a gene: 4. Germline-derived CDR1 and CDR2 are MNHEY and SVGAGI.

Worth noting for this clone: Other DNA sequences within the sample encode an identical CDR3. The chain's CDR3 is CASSLGTGSSYEQYF. In nucleotides, the CDR3 is TGCGCCAGCAGCTTGGGGACAGGCAGCTCCTACGAGCAGTACTTC. The chain has TRBV5-1 and TRBJ2-7, with TRBD1 matching 7 bases. V shed 0 bases, J shed 0 bases, and the junction held 3 bases outside the gene matches. CDR1 is SGHRS, CDR2 YFSETQ, per germline. This CDR3 contains 15 residues.

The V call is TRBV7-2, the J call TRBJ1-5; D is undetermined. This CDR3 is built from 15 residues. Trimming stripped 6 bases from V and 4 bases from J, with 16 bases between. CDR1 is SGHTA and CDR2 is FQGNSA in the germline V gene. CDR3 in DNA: TGTGCCAGCAGTCATTTTGCAGGAGATAATCAGCCCCAGCATTTT. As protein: CASSHFAGDNQPQHF.